The 2 T cell receptor beta chains listed next were all sequenced from one sample in a study of beta chain features in type 1 diabetes. Study-level findings and limits: TCRB CDR3 length was moderately but significantly reduced in all four CD4+ subsets of Type 1 diabetes patients.

No antigens are known for them. As every portion of the isolated RNA was reverse transcribed, the sequencing read expressed TCRB transcripts. Generated by immunoSEQ multiplex PCR, the TCRdb table keeps only in-frame clones and is missing some. Seen here are 350,000 to 450,000 clones, about 12% observed once, and the top ten hold over 0.008%. The sequenced sample consisted of naive CD4+ T cells from blood. These receptors were taken from a woman aged 18-29 years with type 1 diabetes.

V is TRBV5-1 and J is TRBJ2-5, with TRBD1 as a possible D gene (5 bases). V lost 4 bases and J lost 5, with 18 bases in between. The CDR3 has 15 amino acids. The germline V gene has CDR1 SGHRS and CDR2 YFSETQ. The CDR3 DNA sequence: TGCGCCAGCAGCCCGAGGCAGGGATCGAGTGAGACCCAGTACTTC. Protein product: CASSPRQGSSETQYF.

The J gene is TRBJ1-2, the V gene TRBV20-1; D is unresolved. Trimming removed 6 bases from V and 3 bases from J, with 5 bases in between. Germline values: CDR1 DFQATT, CDR2 SNEGSKA (reference sequence). The CDR3 consists of 10 residues. The CDR3 region is CSALYYGYTF. In DNA, the CDR3 is TGCAGTGCCCTTTACTATGGCTACACCTTC.